This TCR beta chain emerged from a study of PD-L1 blockade in urothelial cancer. Study information: The patients had undergone anywhere from 0 to 3 prior chemotherapy regimens. There were a median of about 150,000 T cells in blood samples. The analyses of blood took place 3 weeks (second dose) and 6 weeks after treatment start.

Between the trimmed V and J ends, which lost 5 bases and 2 bases, there was a span of 15 bases. The germline CDR1 and CDR2 sequences are SGHAT and FQNNGV. This CDR3 is built from 15 residues. Sequencing used immunoSEQ multiplex PCR; TCRdb keeps in-frame clones, though not all of them. The sample holds approximately 110,000 clones, around 82% seen once. Notes on this clone: Its target is not known.

Study-wide results and caveats: Pretreatment TCR clonality in blood under the median foretold superior survival.

This chain connects TRBV11-2 to TRBJ1-2, with D perhaps matching TRBD1 (6 bases). This specimen consisted of PBMCs, obtained around atezolizumab (anti-PD-L1) treatment. This receptor was identified in a man aged 50-59 years with urothelial cancer. DNA for the CDR3: TGTGCCAGCAGCCCCTTAACAGGGAACAACTATGGCTACACCTTC. It codes for CASSPLTGNNYGYTF.